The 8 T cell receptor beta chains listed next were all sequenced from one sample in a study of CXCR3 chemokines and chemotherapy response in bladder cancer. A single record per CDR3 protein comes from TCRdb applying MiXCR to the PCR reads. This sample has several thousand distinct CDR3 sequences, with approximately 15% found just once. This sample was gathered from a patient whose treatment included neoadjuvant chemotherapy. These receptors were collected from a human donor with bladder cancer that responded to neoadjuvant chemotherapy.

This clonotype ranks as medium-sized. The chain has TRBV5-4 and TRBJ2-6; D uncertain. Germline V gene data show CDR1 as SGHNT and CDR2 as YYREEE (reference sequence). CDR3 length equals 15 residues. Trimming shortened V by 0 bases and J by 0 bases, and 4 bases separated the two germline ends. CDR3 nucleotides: TGTGCCAGCAGCTTGGGTGGCTCTGGGGCCAACGTCCTGACTTTC. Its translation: CASSLGGSGANVLTF.

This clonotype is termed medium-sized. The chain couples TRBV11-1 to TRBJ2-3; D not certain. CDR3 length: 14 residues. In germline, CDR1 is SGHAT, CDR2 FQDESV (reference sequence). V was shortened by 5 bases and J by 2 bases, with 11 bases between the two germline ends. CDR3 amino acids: CASSLLRVTDTQYF. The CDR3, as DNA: TGTGCCAGCAGCCTCTTAAGGGTCACAGATACGCAGTATTTT.

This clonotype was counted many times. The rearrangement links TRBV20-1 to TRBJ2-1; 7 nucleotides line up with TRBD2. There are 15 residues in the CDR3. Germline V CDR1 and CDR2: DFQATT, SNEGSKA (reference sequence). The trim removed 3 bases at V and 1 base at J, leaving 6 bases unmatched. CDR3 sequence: CSASRAGRSYNEQFF. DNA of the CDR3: TGCAGTGCTAGCAGAGCGGGGAGATCCTACAATGAGCAGTTCTTC.

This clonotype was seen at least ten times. CDR3 bases: TGCAGTGCTAGGCGGGGGGGGGCCCCCTCCTACGAGCAGTACTTC. It translates to CSARRGGAPSYEQYF. The V call is TRBV20-1, the J call TRBJ2-7; 9 positions match TRBD2. V was pared by 3 bases and J by 0 bases, with 6 bases of the junction left unmatched. The CDR3 is 15 amino acids. Germline-derived CDR1 and CDR2 are DFQATT and SNEGSKA (reference sequence).

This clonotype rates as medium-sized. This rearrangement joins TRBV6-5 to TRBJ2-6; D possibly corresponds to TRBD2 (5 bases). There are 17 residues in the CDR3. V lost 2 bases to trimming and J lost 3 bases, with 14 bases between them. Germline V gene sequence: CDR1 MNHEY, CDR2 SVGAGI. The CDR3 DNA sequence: TGTGCCAGCAGTTACGCAACTAGAGCTGGTGGGGCCAACGTCCTGACTTTC. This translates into CASSYATRAGGANVLTF.

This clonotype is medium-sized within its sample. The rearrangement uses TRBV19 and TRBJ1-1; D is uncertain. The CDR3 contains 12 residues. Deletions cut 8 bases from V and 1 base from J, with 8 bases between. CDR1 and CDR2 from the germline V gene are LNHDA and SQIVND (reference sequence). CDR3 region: CASAAANTEAFF. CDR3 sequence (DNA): TGTGCCAGTGCTGCGGCGAACACTGAAGCTTTCTTT.

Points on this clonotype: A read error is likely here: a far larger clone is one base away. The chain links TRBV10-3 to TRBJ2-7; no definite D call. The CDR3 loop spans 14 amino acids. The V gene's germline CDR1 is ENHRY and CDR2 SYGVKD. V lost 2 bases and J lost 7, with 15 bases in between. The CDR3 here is CAISESPQYNEQYF. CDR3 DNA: TGTGCCATCAGTGAGAGCCCTCAATACAATGAGCAGTACTTC.

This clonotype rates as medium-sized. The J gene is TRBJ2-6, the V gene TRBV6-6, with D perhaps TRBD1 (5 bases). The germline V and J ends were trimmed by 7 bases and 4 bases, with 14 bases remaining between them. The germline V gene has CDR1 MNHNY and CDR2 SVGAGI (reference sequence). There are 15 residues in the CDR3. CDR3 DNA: TGTGCCAGCACCAAAGACAGAGCGGGGGCCAACGTCCTGACTTTC. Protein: CASTKDRAGANVLTF.